These T cell receptor beta chains were read from a single sample in a study of shared clonotypes between healthy human individuals. Sequencing was performed with immunoSEQ multiplex PCR; in TCRdb, only in-frame clones are kept and a portion is missing. The table includes some 2,000,000 clones, about 95% detected once. Sequencing used naive CD8+ T cells sorted from blood. The origin of the receptors is a young man in good health. CDR3s include the opening cysteine and the closing phenylalanine or tryptophan. The D gene is left open where the match is weak. Only part of the rows carry a size: once, few, many, or a class if the clone is expanded.

TRBJ2-5,TRBV28,-,-,14,TGTGCCAGCAGTTTGATCGGGAGTGGGGAGACCCAGTACTTC,CASSLIGSGETQYF
TRBJ2-3,TRBV4-3,-,-,15,TGCGCCAGCAGCCAAGAAGGGGCTGGCACAGATACGCAGTATTTT,CASSQEGAGTDTQYF
TRBJ2-2,TRBV9,-,TRBD2,15,TGTGCCAGCAGCGTAGTCGGGGGGATAGCCGGGGAGCTGTTTTTT,CASSVVGGIAGELFF
TRBJ1-2,TRBV10-3,-,-,14,TGTGCCATCAGTGAGTCTGGGACAAGGTATGGCTACACCTTC,CAISESGTRYGYTF
TRBJ2-5,TRBV7-6,-,-,13,TGTGCCAGCAGCTCCAGGGTCACAGAGACCCAGTACTTC,CASSSRVTETQYF
TRBJ2-3,TRBV15,-,-,13,TGTGCCACCAGCAGTGGACTGCCCGATACGCAGTATTTT,CATSSGLPDTQYF
TRBJ2-7,TRBV11-2,-,-,15,TGTGCCAGCAGCTTTTGGCAGGGTGGATCCTACGAGCAGTACTTC,CASSFWQGGSYEQYF
TRBJ1-1,TRBV12-1,once,-,14,TGTGCCAGCAGCTGTACAGGGGAGGGTACTGAAGCTTTCTTT,CASSCTGEGTEAFF
TRBJ1-5,TRBV27,-,-,14,TGTGCCAGCAGTTTATATAGCTGGGGATGGCCCCAGCATTTT,CASSLYSWGWPQHF
TRBJ2-1,TRBV4-1,-,-,15,TGCGCCAGCAGCCAAGTGGAGGGGGCTTACAATGAGCAGTTCTTC,CASSQVEGAYNEQFF
TRBJ2-7,TRBV28,-,-,15,TGTGCCAGCAGTTTCCCGACGGACCACTCCTACGAGCAGTACTTC,CASSFPTDHSYEQYF
TRBJ1-4,TRBV6-1,-,-,13,TGTGCCACCCTGGGGGGGGTTAATGAAAAACTGTTTTTT,CATLGGVNEKLFF
TRBJ2-1,TRBV19,once,TRBD2,16,TGTGCCAGTAGTCTCTCCCCAGCGGGAGGGTTGAATGAGCAGTTCTTC,CASSLSPAGGLNEQFF
TRBJ2-7,TRBV7-8,-,-,16,TGTGCCAGCAGCTTCGTCGCGGAAAGGGCGTCCTACGAGCAGTACTTC,CASSFVAERASYEQYF
TRBJ2-5,TRBV5-1,-,-,16,TGCGCCAGCAGCCTGAGAGGGGGGCTAGCTAGCGAGACCCAGTACTTC,CASSLRGGLASETQYF
TRBJ2-7,TRBV5-6,-,TRBD1,13,TGTGCCAGCAGCCAGACAGGGATCTACGAGCAGTACTTC,CASSQTGIYEQYF
TRBJ2-1,TRBV13,-,TRBD2,16,TGTGCCAGCAGCTTAGAAGGGGGACTAGCTAGAAATGAGCAGTTCTTC,CASSLEGGLARNEQFF
TRBJ1-6,TRBV7-9,-,TRBD1,15,TGTGCCAGCAGCTCCAGGACAGGGAGGGATTCACCCCTCCACTTT,CASSSRTGRDSPLHF
TRBJ2-1,TRBV9,-,-,16,TGTGCCAGCAGCGACCCCGGGGGTTCGAGGGGTTTGGAGCAGTTCTTC,CASSDPGGSRGLEQFF
TRBJ1-6,TRBV6-1,-,-,16,TGTGCCAGCAGTGAAGGGAAGGTGATCTATAATTCACCCCTCCACTTT,CASSEGKVIYNSPLHF
TRBJ1-2,TRBV10-2,-,-,12,TGCGCCAGCAGTGGAACATACTATGGCTACACCTTC,CASSGTYYGYTF
TRBJ2-7,TRBV4-1,-,-,15,TGCGCCAGCAGCCAACAGGGGTTGGATTTCTACGAGCAGTACTTC,CASSQQGLDFYEQYF
TRBJ2-7,TRBV5-4,-,-,14,TGTGCCAGCAGCTCGGACGTGAGGGACTACGAGCAGTACTTC,CASSSDVRDYEQYF
TRBJ1-2,TRBV5-4,-,-,15,TGTGCCAGCAGCTTGGGATTTCTAGGGGCGGACGGCTACACCTTC,CASSLGFLGADGYTF
TRBJ2-7,TRBV7-2,-,TRBD1,13,TGTGCCAGCAGCCTGGACAGGGGCTACGAGCAGTACTTC,CASSLDRGYEQYF
TRBJ2-7,TRBV11-2,-,TRBD2,16,TGTGCCACCGGGGACCAAGGGACTAGCGGTTCCTACGAGCAGTACTTC,CATGDQGTSGSYEQYF
TRBJ1-3,TRBV27,-,-,15,TGTGCCAGCAGTCCGACTCCGTTGGCTGGAAACACCATATATTTT,CASSPTPLAGNTIYF
TRBJ2-5,TRBV27,-,TRBD1,16,TGTGCCAGCAGTCCCTTGGACAGGTCAAACCAAGAGACCCAGTACTTC,CASSPLDRSNQETQYF
TRBJ1-5,TRBV30,-,-,13,TGTGCCTGGAGTGTAGCGGGGCTTCGGGCCCAGCATTTT,CAWSVAGLRAQHF
TRBJ1-6,TRBV28,-,TRBD1,14,TGTGCCAGCAGCCAGGACAGGGCTTGGACACCCCTCCACTTT,CASSQDRAWTPLHF
TRBJ2-7,TRBV4-3,-,-,14,TGCGCCAGCAGCCAAGATTGGGGCGGGTACGAGCAGTACTTC,CASSQDWGGYEQYF
TRBJ1-5,TRBV29-1,many,TRBD1,13,TGCAGCGTTGCTGGGACAGAGGGTCAGCCCCAGCATTTT,CSVAGTEGQPQHF
TRBJ2-3,TRBV9,-,-,15,TGTGCCAGCAGCGTAGGAGGGGGGGCTACAGATACGCAGTATTTT,CASSVGGGATDTQYF
TRBJ1-2,TRBV25-1,-,-,14,TGTGCCAGCAGTGGGGAGGGGACATACTATGGCTACACCTTC,CASSGEGTYYGYTF
TRBJ1-2,TRBV19,-,-,16,TGTGCCAGTAGTATCGTTTCCGGGTCCCTAAGTGGGGGCTACACCTTC,CASSIVSGSLSGGYTF
TRBJ1-5,TRBV27,-,TRBD1,19,TGTGCCAGCAGCATGGGTGGACAGGGGGCCTCTTATAGCAATCAGCCCCAGCATTTT,CASSMGGQGASYSNQPQHF
TRBJ1-5,TRBV19,-,TRBD1,15,TGTGCCAGTAGTGGTAGACAGGGAAACAATCAGCCCCAGCATTTT,CASSGRQGNNQPQHF
TRBJ2-3,TRBV13,-,-,14,TGTGCCAGCAGCCCAGTGGATAGCGGCTATACGCAGTATTTT,CASSPVDSGYTQYF
TRBJ1-6,TRBV27,-,-,15,TGTGCCAGCAGGCCTTATGGAAGCTCGAATTCACCCCTCCACTTT,CASRPYGSSNSPLHF
TRBJ1-6,TRBV9,once,TRBD1,14,TGTGCCAGCAGCGTGCAGGGGGCAGATTCACCCCTCCACTTT,CASSVQGADSPLHF
TRBJ1-4,TRBV25-1,-,-,15,TGTGCCAGCAGTGGCTCCACCGGGACATATGAAAAACTGTTTTTT,CASSGSTGTYEKLFF
TRBJ2-7,TRBV4-3,-,-,14,TGCGCCAGCAGCCAAGGCAGGGTCGCCTACGAGCAGTACTTC,CASSQGRVAYEQYF
TRBJ2-2,TRBV29-1,-,-,12,TGCAGCGTTCTCGAATCCACCGGGGAGCTGTTTTTT,CSVLESTGELFF
TRBJ2-5,TRBV4-1,-,-,15,TGCGCCAGCAGCCAAGAGAATTTAGTACAAGAGACCCAGTACTTC,CASSQENLVQETQYF
TRBJ2-7,TRBV6-5,-,-,13,TGTGCCAGCAGTTACGGGGGCGCGGGGGAGCAGTACTTC,CASSYGGAGEQYF
TRBJ2-1,TRBV4-3,once,TRBD2,18,TGCGCCAGCAGCCCCCCAAGGGGAGAGGGACTAGCGGGAGATGAGCAGTTCTTC,CASSPPRGEGLAGDEQFF
TRBJ2-3,TRBV23-1,-,-,13,TGCGCCAGCAGTCTTCTAGTGCTAGATACGCAGTATTTT,CASSLLVLDTQYF
TRBJ2-7,TRBV6-1,-,TRBD2,15,TGTGCCAGCAGTGATCTAGCGGGAGGGCCCTACGAGCAGTACTTC,CASSDLAGGPYEQYF
TRBJ2-5,TRBV4-3,-,-,16,TGCGCCAGCAGCCAAGAGACGGGAAGGGGGCAAGAGACCCAGTACTTC,CASSQETGRGQETQYF
TRBJ2-5,TRBV6-5,-,-,14,TGTGCCAGCAGTTACATGGGGGCCCAAGAGACCCAGTACTTC,CASSYMGAQETQYF
TRBJ2-2,TRBV4-1,-,-,14,TGCGCCAGCAGCCAGAGACCAGGGACCGGGGAGCTGTTTTTT,CASSQRPGTGELFF
TRBJ2-7,TRBV19,-,TRBD2,14,TGTGCCAGTAGTATTTTCCTAGCGGGGGGCGAGCAGTACTTC,CASSIFLAGGEQYF
TRBJ2-5,TRBV5-6,-,TRBD1,16,TGTGCCAGCAGCTTAAATGGACAGGGGGCCCAAGAGACCCAGTACTTC,CASSLNGQGAQETQYF
TRBJ1-6,TRBV5-6,few,TRBD1,13,TGTGCCAGCAGTCTCGACAGGGGTGCACCCCTCCACTTT,CASSLDRGAPLHF
TRBJ1-2,TRBV7-8,few,TRBD1,14,TGTGCCAGCAGCTACCCCCGACAGGGCTATGGCTACACCTTC,CASSYPRQGYGYTF
TRBJ2-3,TRBV7-9,-,-,16,TGTGCCAGCAGCCCGGCCCTGGGCAGAGGCACAGATACGCAGTATTTT,CASSPALGRGTDTQYF
TRBJ2-3,TRBV27,-,-,13,TGTGCCAGCAGTTCCACCCGGGGGACGACGCAGTATTTT,CASSSTRGTTQYF
TRBJ2-2,TRBV9,-,-,13,TGTGCCAGCAGCGATGATAACACCGGGGAGCTGTTTTTT,CASSDDNTGELFF
TRBJ1-5,TRBV4-1,-,TRBD1,14,TGCGCCAGCAGGGGACAGGATAGCAATCAGCCCCAGCATTTT,CASRGQDSNQPQHF